The rows below give T cell receptor beta chains drawn from one sample of a study of cytomegalovirus exposure and HLA in healthy donors. Clones were read by immunoSEQ multiplex PCR, and TCRdb kept only the in-frame ones, dropping some. In the table there are about 130,000 clones, approximately 80% of which are singletons. Sequencing was performed on PBMCs. Every receptor here comes from a man aged 25 to 40 in good health and CMV-seropositive. The conserved cysteine and the conserved F or W are not part of the CDR3 here. Not every row has a clone size; where given, it reads once, few, many or a size class.

CDR3 protein,J gene,clone size,V gene
ASSQDRRFTDTQY,TRBJ2-3,.,TRBV4-3
ASSLSGTGGQPQH,TRBJ1-5,.,TRBV7-2
ASQENIQY,TRBJ2-4,.,TRBV6-1
ASSLGQGLIGQPQH,TRBJ1-5,.,TRBV7-6
ASSDYGAGNIQY,TRBJ2-4,.,TRBV14
ASSESRVGANVLT,TRBJ2-6,.,TRBV25-1
ASSLGYRVNTEAF,TRBJ1-1,.,TRBV7-9
ASSPGTSYNNEQF,TRBJ2-1,.,TRBV5-1
ASSYLQTVAYNEQF,TRBJ2-1,.,TRBV6-6
ASRSGTSGAYEQY,TRBJ2-7,.,TRBV6-6
ASKIGGPDPYEQY,TRBJ2-7,.,TRBV2
ASSLRTLGNTEAF,TRBJ1-1,.,TRBV7-9
AISGRLAGAADTQY,TRBJ2-3,.,TRBV10-3
ASSSPSGGANNEQF,TRBJ2-1,.,TRBV11-3
AISQGLAGVRTGELF,TRBJ2-2,.,TRBV10-3
ASRRDRDTDTQY,TRBJ2-3,.,TRBV7-3
SVEMNRGDEQF,TRBJ2-1,.,TRBV29-1
AWSLGGKGETQY,TRBJ2-5,.,TRBV30
ASRGLGEQF,TRBJ2-1,.,TRBV6-1
ASGRSQETQY,TRBJ2-5,once,TRBV27
ASSQEGGLAEQETQY,TRBJ2-5,.,TRBV7-9
ASRGQGKDEQY,TRBJ2-7,.,TRBV2
ASSQDLPGEQY,TRBJ2-7,.,TRBV4-1
ASSGRDLYNEQF,TRBJ2-1,.,TRBV2
ASRGQGAYSYEQY,TRBJ2-7,once,TRBV28
ASSQVEGANYGYT,TRBJ1-2,.,TRBV14
ASSPGQGYNEKLF,TRBJ1-4,once,TRBV11-2
ASSPRTGSNEKLF,TRBJ1-4,.,TRBV9
SAGEGERYGYT,TRBJ1-2,.,TRBV29-1
ASSGGYSSYNEQF,TRBJ2-1,.,TRBV7-2
ASSSPGGSYNEQF,TRBJ2-1,.,TRBV5-4
SVGDSNEKLF,TRBJ1-4,.,TRBV29-1
ASKDVGLREQY,TRBJ2-7,.,TRBV5-4
ASSRDRGRVHGYT,TRBJ1-2,.,TRBV6-1
ASSPRGGTSGANVLT,TRBJ2-6,.,TRBV7-9
ASSLASSQETQY,TRBJ2-5,.,TRBV7-2
ASSTLERTQY,TRBJ2-5,.,TRBV6-1
ASSQGTISGNTIY,TRBJ1-3,.,TRBV4-1
ASSLRKRGYEQY,TRBJ2-7,.,TRBV27
ASSYRGNTEAF,TRBJ1-1,.,TRBV7-8
ASRGLAGSTYEQY,TRBJ2-7,.,TRBV19
SVEEDTYEQY,TRBJ2-7,.,TRBV29-1
ASSEKDSGSRNTIY,TRBJ1-3,.,TRBV6-1
ASSLQRDSLFGYT,TRBJ1-2,.,TRBV11-1
ASSSLAGAADTQY,TRBJ2-3,.,TRBV7-3
ASSEAWGGGYTQETQY,TRBJ2-5,.,TRBV6-1
ASSVDSGGTDTQY,TRBJ2-3,once,TRBV9
ASSPLQVNTEAF,TRBJ1-1,.,TRBV6-5
SGQGNYGYT,TRBJ1-2,.,TRBV29-1